This T cell receptor beta chain was observed in a study of blood T cell dynamics during melanoma immunotherapy. Using immunoSEQ multiplex PCR, the repertoire was profiled, and TCRdb retains in-frame clones only, with some absent. The repertoire consists of some 10,000 clones, with 80% to 90% occurring once and the leading ten covering 6% to 8%. Regarding time point: week 3, after first cycle of checkpoint inhibitor. CDR1 and CDR2 from the germline V gene are SGDLS and YYNGEE. The V end was cut by 0 bases, the J end by 2 bases, with 9 bases between. The CDR3 is 14 residues long. Sequencing used blood, obtained from a patient treated with checkpoint blockade. The chain has TRBV9 and TRBJ2-7, with D perhaps assigned TRBD1 or TRBD2 (5 bases each). The clonotype originates from a human donor with melanoma. The CDR3 here is CASSVDMGAYEQYF. CDR3 DNA: TGTGCCAGCAGCGTAGATATGGGGGCCTACGAGCAGTACTTC.